This T cell receptor beta chain was identified during a study of OX40 agonist ivuxolimab in advanced cancers. Study results and caveats: By week 6 at 0.1 to 3.0 mg/kg, blood CD4+ and CD8+ T cells had expanded clonally. At 0.1-3.0 mg/kg, partial responders had clonal expansion among the lowest observed.

This table comes from immunoSEQ multiplex PCR, and its TCRdb copy is limited to in-frame clones, with some not included. The data show 55,000 to 70,000 clones, with 90% to 95% seen just once and 6% to 8.5% held by the top ten. Details on this clone: What it binds is unknown.

The CDR3 runs 14 residues. Trimming pared 0 bases from V and 3 bases from J, leaving 8 bases between. Germline values: CDR1 MNHNS, CDR2 SASEGT. The receptor comes from an adult with an advanced solid tumor such as melanoma, head and neck, liver or kidney cancer. The V and J genes are TRBV6-1 and TRBJ1-2; D is uncertain. The material was CD4+ or CD8+ T cells sorted from blood, obtained in a trial of the OX40 agonist ivuxolimab. DNA for the CDR3: TGTGCCAGCAGTGAAGCATCACCATACTATGGCTACACCTTC. Translated: CASSEASPYYGYTF.